The clone carrying this T cell receptor beta chain was seen ten or more times. Antigen unknown. This specimen comes from a study of response to subunit inactivated influenza vaccine. Whole-study results and caveats: The authors proposed limited new T cell recruitment per seasonal influenza vaccination.

This CDR3 contains 17 residues. Germline V lookup: CDR1 LGHNA, CDR2 YSLEER. V gave up 0 bases and J gave up 9 bases; unmatched junction bases: 12. TCRdb re-called the RT-PCR reads through MiXCR, storing one row per CDR3 protein. Here the sample spans approximately 530,000 distinct CDR3 sequences, approximately 6.9% being singletons. Sequenced here: PBMCs from blood, sampled less than 30 months after vaccination. The V call is TRBV4-3, the J call TRBJ1-5; 9 nucleotides match TRBD1. This receptor was identified in a man aged 45 to 75 who received an inactivated influenza vaccine. The CDR3 bases are TGCGCCAGCAGCCAAGATGGGTCCGGGACAGGGCGGTGGCCCCAGCATTTT. Protein: CASSQDGSGTGRWPQHF.